Presented here are 27 T cell receptor beta chains from one specimen sequenced in a study of T cell changes during pregnancy in multiple sclerosis. Libraries were prepared by immunoSEQ multiplex PCR; TCRdb keeps only in-frame clonotypes and omits some of them. The sample has over 70,000 clones; around 94% are singletons. The specimen was peripheral blood, collected in the third trimester of pregnancy. The origin of the receptors is a female donor in good health, enrolled as a control in a pregnancy study.

V is TRBV6-1 and J is TRBJ2-6, with 10 bases aligning to TRBD1. There are 17 residues in the CDR3. V shed 4 bases, J shed 2 bases, and the junction held 5 bases outside the gene matches. The germline V gene has CDR1 MNHNS and CDR2 SASEGT. CDR3 sequence: CASSADRGGPGANVLTF. Here the CDR3 DNA reads TGTGCCAGCAGTGCGGACAGGGGGGGACCTGGGGCCAACGTCCTGACTTTC.

CDR3: CASSEASPGQGPTNTGELFF. In DNA form, the CDR3 reads TGTGCCAGCAGTGAAGCTTCTCCGGGACAGGGACCCACGAACACCGGGGAGCTGTTTTTT. The chain is built from TRBV2 and TRBJ2-2; 9 nucleotides line up with TRBD1. Germline V gene sequence: CDR1 SNHLY, CDR2 FYNNEI. CDR3 length: 20 residues. V lost 0 bases, J lost 0 bases, and 11 bases stayed unmatched.

The J gene is TRBJ2-1, the V gene TRBV13; no definite D call. With 5 bases removed from V and 4 bases from J, the gap between germline ends came to 9 bases. Germline CDR1 PRHDT, CDR2 FYEKMQ (reference sequence). This CDR3 spans 13 amino acids. CDR3 loop: CASSPDAYNEQFF. Here the CDR3 DNA reads TGTGCCAGCAGCCCTGATGCGTACAATGAGCAGTTCTTC.

This chain joins TRBV7-2 and TRBJ2-3; D unclear. CDR3 length equals 12 residues. V lost 2 bases and J 6 bases, leaving 6 bases between the germline ends. The germline V gene has CDR1 SGHTA and CDR2 FQGNSA. The CDR3 protein is CASSLMSDTQYF. For the CDR3, the DNA is TGTGCCAGCAGCTTAATGTCGGATACGCAGTATTTT.

The chain has TRBV29-1 and TRBJ1-1; unclear D gene. Germline V gene lookup returns CDR1 SQVTM and CDR2 ANQGSEA. Trimming took 7 bases from V and 3 from J, leaving 6 bases between them. The CDR3 contains 10 residues. The CDR3 sequence: CSALHTEAFF. CDR3 sequence (DNA): TGCAGCGCCCTCCACACTGAAGCTTTCTTT.

This clone has only one observation. This chain links TRBV23-1 with TRBJ2-7; maybe TRBD2 (6 bases). TRBV23-1 is an open reading frame, and its role is uncertain. Trimming took off 6 bases at V and 5 bases at J, with 23 bases between the two ends. The CDR3 runs to 16 residues. The CDR3 is CASSHQGISGLHEQYF. In nucleotides, the CDR3 is TGCGCCAGCAGCCATCAGGGTATATCGGGACTCCACGAGCAGTACTTC.

This chain joins TRBV18 and TRBJ1-5; D is unclear. Trimming took off 3 bases at V and 0 bases at J, with 6 bases between the two ends. This CDR3 is 14 amino acids long. Germline-derived CDR1 and CDR2 are KGHSH and LQKENI. CDR3 bases: TGTGCCAGCTCACCTCCTTATAGCAATCAGCCCCAGCATTTT. Translated: CASSPPYSNQPQHF.

The chain uses TRBV15 and TRBJ2-3, with D tentatively TRBD2 (7 bases). In germline, CDR1 is LNHNV, CDR2 YYDKDF (reference sequence). The CDR3 extends over 16 amino acids. V was cut by 0 bases and J by 3 bases, with 13 bases left in between. In nucleotides, the CDR3 is TGTGCCACCAGCAGAGACGCGGGGAGGGGGACAGATACGCAGTATTTT. This translates into CATSRDAGRGTDTQYF. The full variable domain, rest sourced from reference TRBV15 and TRBJ2-3, is DAMVIQNPRYQVTQFGKPVTLSCSQTLNHNVMYWYQQKSSQAPKLLFHYYDKDFNNEADTPDNFQSRRPNTSFCFLDIRSPGLGDTAMYLCATSRDAGRGTDTQYFGPGTRLTVL.

The rearrangement uses TRBV2 and TRBJ2-7; possibly TRBD2 for D (6 bases). The CDR3 runs 14 residues. The V and J ends lost 4 bases and 7 bases respectively, with 17 bases between them. Germline V lookup: CDR1 SNHLY, CDR2 FYNNEI. The DNA for the CDR3 is TGTGCCAGCAGTGCGGCGGGGTGGGTGTCGGAGCAGTACTTC. Its protein product is CASSAAGWVSEQYF. Full variable domain (outside the CDR3, taken from reference TRBV2 and TRBJ2-7): EPEVTQTPSHQVTQMGQEVILRCVPISNHLYFYWYRQILGQKVEFLVSFYNNEISEKSEIFDDQFSVERPDGSNFTLKIRSTKLEDSAMYFCASSAAGWVSEQYFGPGTRLTVT.

This clone was counted once. The chain combines TRBV5-1 with TRBJ1-4, with 8 positions matching TRBD1. The CDR3 covers 16 residues. The J segment lost 3 bases and the V segment lost 3 bases, leaving 7 bases of the junction unmatched. From germline, CDR1 is SGHRS and CDR2 YFSETQ. The CDR3 nucleotides read TGCGCCAGCAGCTCTGCATGGACAGGGCCTAATGAAAAACTGTTTTTT. Its protein product is CASSSAWTGPNEKLFF.

The chain has TRBV27 and TRBJ2-7; the D gene is possibly TRBD1 (5 bases). V was shortened by 6 bases and J by 2 bases, with 17 bases between the two germline ends. Looked up from germline, CDR1 is MNHEY and CDR2 is SMNVEV (reference sequence). The CDR3 runs to 15 residues. CDR3 bases: TGTGCCAGCAGACTCCTCCAGGGAAGCACCTACGAGCAGTACTTC. It yields the protein CASRLLQGSTYEQYF.

This chain connects TRBV2 to TRBJ2-1; D is possibly TRBD2 (6 bases). Trimming removed 5 bases at V and 9 bases at J, with 17 bases between. Germline CDR1 reads SNHLY; CDR2 reads FYNNEI. CDR3 length: 14 residues. In nucleotides, the CDR3 is TGTGCCAGCAGTCCAACCCCGACTAGTCGTGAGCAGTTCTTC. It is translated as CASSPTPTSREQFF.

This clone is a singleton in its sample. This CDR3 reads CASSIVYEEETQYF. CDR3 in DNA: TGTGCCAGTAGTATAGTTTACGAGGAAGAGACCCAGTACTTC. The chain uses TRBV19 and TRBJ2-5; D not certain. CDR1 is LNHDA and CDR2 is SQIVND in the germline V gene (reference sequence). There are 14 residues in the CDR3. Trimming pared 1 base from V and 3 bases from J, leaving 9 bases between. The whole variable domain, remainder taken from reference TRBV19 and TRBJ2-5, is DGGITQSPKYLFRKEGQNVTLSCEQNLNHDAMYWYRQDPGQGLRLIYYSQIVNDFQKGDIAEGYSVSREKKESFPLTVTSAQKNPTAFYLCASSIVYEEETQYFGPGTRLLVL.

The chain recombines TRBV5-1 with TRBJ1-6; possible D gene TRBD1, 5 bases. V shed 0 bases and J shed 5 bases, with 9 bases lying between them. Germline CDR1 and CDR2: SGHRS and YFSETQ. The CDR3 spans 15 residues. CDR3 residues: CASSLAGRDNSPLHF. CDR3 nucleotides: TGCGCCAGCAGCTTGGCGGGCAGGGATAATTCACCCCTCCACTTT.

This chain joins TRBV7-9 and TRBJ1-2, with D unclear. Germline V gene data show CDR1 as SEHNR and CDR2 as FQNEAQ (reference sequence). This CDR3 has 12 residues. Trimming took 1 base from V and 10 from J, leaving 10 bases between them. The DNA of the CDR3 is TGTGCCAGCAGCTTAGAATGGGGAGTCTACACCTTC. Encoded protein: CASSLEWGVYTF.

The gene calls are TRBV6-4 and TRBJ2-3; D is perhaps TRBD2 (7 bases). The CDR3 is 15 amino acids. Germline V lookup: CDR1 MRHNA, CDR2 SNTAGT. The V and J ends lost 2 bases and 0 bases respectively, with 9 bases between them. CDR3 coding DNA: TGTGCCAGCAGTGACGGGGGGGCTAGCACAGATACGCAGTATTTT. Amino acid sequence: CASSDGGASTDTQYF.

The gene calls are TRBV27 and TRBJ2-7, with 10 bases fitting TRBD1. V lost 6 bases, J lost 4 bases, and 3 bases stayed unmatched. The CDR3 is 13 residues long. Looked up from germline, CDR1 is MNHEY and CDR2 is SMNVEV (reference sequence). The CDR3 is CASRTGGGYEQYF. CDR3 sequence (DNA): TGTGCCAGCAGGACAGGGGGCGGGTACGAGCAGTACTTC.

This rearrangement joins TRBV4-3 to TRBJ1-1; 8 nucleotides align to TRBD1. Germline-derived CDR1 and CDR2 are LGHNA and YSLEER. The trim removed 3 bases at V and 1 base at J, leaving 4 bases unmatched. The CDR3 extends over 15 amino acids. The CDR3 here is CASSHWGQENTEAFF. The DNA of the CDR3 is TGCGCCAGCAGCCACTGGGGACAGGAGAACACTGAAGCTTTCTTT.

About this clone itself: Relative to the germline gene, one junction end is altered; a read error may explain this. As DNA, the CDR3 is TGTGCCTCGGCCGAGGGAAACTCTGGCTACACCTTC. This translates into CASAEGNSGYTF. This sequence joins TRBV7-9 and TRBJ1-2; D ambiguous. The CDR3 is made up of 12 amino acids. Looked up from germline, CDR1 is SEHNR and CDR2 is FQNEAQ (reference sequence).

As concerns this clone: The sample carries other DNA sequences with the same CDR3. The CDR3 region is CASSPGQGRYGYTF. The CDR3 DNA follows: TGCGCCAGCAGCCCCGGACAGGGTCGGTATGGCTACACCTTC. V is TRBV5-1 and J is TRBJ1-2; 8 bases match TRBD1. Per germline, CDR1 SGHRS and CDR2 YFSETQ. The CDR3 is made up of 14 amino acids. V lost 4 bases, J lost 5 bases, and 7 bases stayed unmatched.

V and J are TRBV11-1 and TRBJ2-7; 8 nucleotides line up with TRBD2. Per germline, CDR1 SGHAT and CDR2 FQDESV (reference sequence). The CDR3 spans 14 residues. Trimming cost V 1 base and J 6 bases; bases outside gene matches: 5. CDR3 loop: CASSLDWTSFEQYF. DNA of the CDR3: TGTGCCAGCAGCTTAGATTGGACTAGCTTCGAGCAGTACTTC.

The CDR3 region has the DNA TGTGCCAGCAGCTTGGGAGGGGGGGATAGGGCAGATACGCAGTATTTT. This codes for CASSLGGGDRADTQYF. The chain has TRBV5-4 and TRBJ2-3, with D possibly matching TRBD2 (7 bases). The germline V and J ends were trimmed by 0 bases and 4 bases, with 15 bases remaining between them. Germline V CDR1 and CDR2: SGHNT, YYREEE (reference sequence). The CDR3 loop spans 16 amino acids.

The V and J genes are TRBV28 and TRBJ2-1, with 10 nucleotides matching TRBD2. There are 19 residues in the CDR3. Germline trimming cut 7 bases from V and 4 bases from J; bases unmatched to any gene: 19. Germline V gene lookup returns CDR1 MDHEN and CDR2 SYDVKM. The CDR3, as DNA: TGTGCCAGCAACAAATATCTCGGGACTAGCGTCCCGATGTACAATGAGCAGTTCTTC. This gives the protein CASNKYLGTSVPMYNEQFF.

This chain connects TRBV18 to TRBJ2-4; perhaps TRBD1 as D (6 bases). This CDR3 is built from 14 residues. Germline V gives CDR1 KGHSH, CDR2 LQKENI. V lost 10 bases and J lost 6, with 19 bases in between. This chain's CDR3 is CATSQMGAGNIQYF. The CDR3 DNA reads TGTGCCACCTCTCAGATGGGGGCGGGAAACATTCAGTACTTC.

The V call is TRBV7-2, the J call TRBJ1-5; D perhaps matches TRBD1 (5 bases). The CDR3 length is 14 residues. Germline assignment: CDR1 SGHTA and CDR2 FQGNSA. Between the trimmed V and J ends, which lost 3 bases and 3 bases, there was a span of 9 bases. CDR3 nucleotides: TGTGCCAGCAGCTTGGGGCAAACCAATCAGCCCCAGCATTTT. It encodes CASSLGQTNQPQHF.

This clone appeared once. V gene TRBV13 combines with J gene TRBJ2-1, with TRBD2 as a possible D gene (6 bases). V gave up 5 bases and J gave up 5 bases, with 10 bases separating them. This CDR3 is built from 13 residues. Germline CDR1 reads PRHDT; CDR2 reads FYEKMQ (reference sequence). The CDR3: CASSPEGNNEQFF. CDR3 nucleotide sequence: TGTGCCAGCAGCCCGGAGGGGAACAATGAGCAGTTCTTC.

The chain couples TRBV5-1 to TRBJ1-6, with a weak D call TRBD1 (6 bases). The CDR3 runs 17 residues. V was trimmed by 0 bases and J by 5 bases, leaving 15 bases between them. Germline CDR1 SGHRS, CDR2 YFSETQ. DNA of the CDR3: TGCGCCAGCAGCTTGGCGACAGGCCCCGTGAATAATTCACCCCTCCACTTT. It translates to CASSLATGPVNNSPLHF. The full variable domain, completed using reference TRBV5-1 and TRBJ1-6, is KAGVTQTPRYLIKTRGQQVTLSCSPISGHRSVSWYQQTPGQGLQFLFEYFSETQRNKGNFPGRFSGRQFSNSRSEMNVSTLELGDSALYLCASSLATGPVNNSPLHFGNGTRLTVT.